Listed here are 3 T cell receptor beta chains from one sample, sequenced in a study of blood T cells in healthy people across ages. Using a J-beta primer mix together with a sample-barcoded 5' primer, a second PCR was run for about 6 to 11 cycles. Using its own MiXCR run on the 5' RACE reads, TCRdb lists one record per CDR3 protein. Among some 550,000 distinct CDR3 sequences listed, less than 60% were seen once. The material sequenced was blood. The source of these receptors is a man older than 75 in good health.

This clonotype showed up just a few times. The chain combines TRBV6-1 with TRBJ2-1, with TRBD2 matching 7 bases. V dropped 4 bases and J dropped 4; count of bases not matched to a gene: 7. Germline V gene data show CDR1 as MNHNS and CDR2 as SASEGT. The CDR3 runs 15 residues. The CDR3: CASSGGGSGYNEQFF. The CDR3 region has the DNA TGTGCCAGCAGTGGAGGCGGGAGCGGGTACAATGAGCAGTTCTTC.

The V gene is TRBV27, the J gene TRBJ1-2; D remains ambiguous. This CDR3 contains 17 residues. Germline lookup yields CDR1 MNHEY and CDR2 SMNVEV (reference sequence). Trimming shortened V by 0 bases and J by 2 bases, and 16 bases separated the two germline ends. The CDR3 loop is CASSLSQAWGGNYGYTF. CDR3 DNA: TGTGCCAGCAGTTTATCCCAAGCATGGGGAGGAAACTATGGCTACACCTTC.

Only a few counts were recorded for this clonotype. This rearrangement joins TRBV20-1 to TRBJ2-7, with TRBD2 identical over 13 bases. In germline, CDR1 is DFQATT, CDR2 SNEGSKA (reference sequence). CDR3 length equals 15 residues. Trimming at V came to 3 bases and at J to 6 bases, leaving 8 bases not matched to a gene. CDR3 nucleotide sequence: TGCAGTGCTAGTGTGGGACTAGCGGGGAATCTCGAGCAGTACTTC. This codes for CSASVGLAGNLEQYF.